What follows describes a single TCR beta chain. The authors extracted RNA and reverse transcribed it into cDNA as the sequencing template. Only in-frame clones appear in the TCRdb table, and some are missing; sequencing was by immunoSEQ multiplex PCR. The table has roughly 250,000 clones, 67% seen once. The entry originates in a study of CD8+ T cells in alopecia areata. The CDR3 covers 19 residues. Germline loops: CDR1 MNHEY, CDR2 SMNVEV (reference sequence). Deletions cut 5 bases from V and 0 bases from J, with 20 bases between. The input for sequencing was CD4+ T cells sorted from blood, taken at week 0. This rearrangement joins TRBV27 to TRBJ1-6; a possible D gene is TRBD1 (6 bases). The clonotype was recovered from a human donor with alopecia areata. The CDR3 nucleotides read TGTGCCAGCAGTCCCCTTGCCGGGACACGGAGCTCCTATAATTCACCCCTCCACTTT. This codes for CASSPLAGTRSSYNSPLHF.